These 8 T cell receptor beta chains share one sample of origin, sequenced in a study of blood T cell repertoires in COVID-19 (TCRdb year 2020). The library relied on the immunoSEQ multiplex PCR assay. This immuneACCESS table, as held by TCRdb, lists in-frame sequences with V and J called but not all clones. Of the missing ones, under half trace to an unresolved V gene in checked studies; the others have no known cause. In this sample the table shows 250,000 to 300,000 clones, 88% of which occur a single time. Together, the top ten hold around 2% of the sample. The specimen sequenced was PBMCs or T cells enriched from blood (not recorded which). These receptors were taken from an older woman in a cohort exposed to, infected with or recovered from COVID-19 (not recorded which).

V usage is TRBV18 and J usage is TRBJ2-6; no clear D. This CDR3 region has 16 residues. Trimming pared 2 bases from V and 0 bases from J, leaving 8 bases between. Germline V gives CDR1 KGHSH, CDR2 LQKENI. The CDR3 DNA reads as TGTGCCAGCTCACCAGTCAGCGACTCTGGGGCCAACGTCCTGACTTTC. Translated, it gives CASSPVSDSGANVLTF.

This rearrangement joins TRBV6-5 to TRBJ1-2; 7 nucleotides match TRBD1. J lost 7 bases, V lost 4 bases, and 6 bases had no gene match. Germline CDR1 MNHEY, CDR2 SVGAGI. This CDR3 spans 13 amino acids. CDR3 DNA sequence: TGTGCCAGCAGTTCTCCGGGACAGTCTGGCTACACCTTC. Residues: CASSSPGQSGYTF.

This clone has only one observation. The CDR3 DNA reads TGTGCCAGCAGCCCCCGGACTAGTCGGGGGGTCGGAGAGCAGTTCTTC. It specifies CASSPRTSRGVGEQFF. This chain links TRBV9 with TRBJ2-1, with 7 positions matching TRBD2. Germline V gives CDR1 SGDLS, CDR2 YYNGEE. J gave up 10 bases and V 4 bases, and 17 bases lay outside the gene matches. The CDR3 is 16 residues long.

This rearrangement joins TRBV10-1 to TRBJ1-1, with 8 bases aligning to TRBD1. The CDR3 totals 14 residues. V shed 6 bases and J 5 bases; nucleotides not matched to a gene: 8. CDR1 and CDR2 from the germline V gene are WNHNN and SYGVQD (reference sequence). CDR3 nucleotide sequence: TGCGCCAGCAGCCCCGGACAGGGTTTGACTGAAGCTTTCTTT. Translation: CASSPGQGLTEAFF.

The rearrangement joins TRBV27 to TRBJ2-1; D perhaps matches TRBD1 (5 bases). This CDR3 is built from 14 residues. The germline V gene encodes CDR1 MNHEY and CDR2 SMNVEV (reference sequence). The germline V and J ends were trimmed by 7 bases and 1 base, with 11 bases remaining between them. The CDR3 loop reads CASTPGWSYNEQFF. The CDR3 DNA sequence: TGTGCCAGCACCCCAGGGTGGTCCTACAATGAGCAGTTCTTC.

The V and J genes are TRBV4-3 and TRBJ2-6; TRBD1 aligns across 9 bases. CDR3 size: 17 residues. Germline loops: CDR1 LGHNA, CDR2 YSLEER. The V gene end was trimmed by 0 bases and the J gene end by 0 bases; junction bases not matched to a gene: 0. The CDR3 reads CASSQEGQGSGANVLTF. The CDR3 DNA reads TGCGCCAGCAGCCAAGAGGGACAGGGCTCTGGGGCCAACGTCCTGACTTTC.

This clone occurred a few times. The V and J genes are TRBV4-1 and TRBJ2-3; D ambiguous. This CDR3 contains 14 residues. Trimming left V 4 bases short and J 4 bases short, with 12 bases between. Germline V CDR1 and CDR2: MGHRA, YSYEKL. In DNA form, the CDR3 reads TGCGCCAGCAGCCCATCTAGGTCTCCAGATACGCAGTATTTT. Amino acid sequence: CASSPSRSPDTQYF.

V is TRBV3-1 (or the pseudogene TRBV3-2) and J is TRBJ2-1; TRBD2 matches 8 bases. CDR1 LGHDT and CDR2 YNNKEL come from the germline V gene (reference sequence). CDR3 length: 15 amino acids. V lost 2 bases, J lost 2 bases, and 2 bases stayed unmatched. The CDR3 DNA sequence: TGTGCCAGCAGCCAACCGGGAGGGCCCTACAATGAGCAGTTCTTC. Amino acids: CASSQPGGPYNEQFF.